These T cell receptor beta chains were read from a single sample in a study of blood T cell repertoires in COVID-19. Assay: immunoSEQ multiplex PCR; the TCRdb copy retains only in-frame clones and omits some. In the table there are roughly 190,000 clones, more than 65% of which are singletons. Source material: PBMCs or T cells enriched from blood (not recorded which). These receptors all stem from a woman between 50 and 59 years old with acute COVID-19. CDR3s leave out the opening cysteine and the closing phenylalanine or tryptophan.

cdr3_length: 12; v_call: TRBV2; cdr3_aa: ASSDRGRVEKLF
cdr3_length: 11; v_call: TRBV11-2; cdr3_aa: ASSLGQGNGYT
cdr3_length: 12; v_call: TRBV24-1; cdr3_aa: ATSDLRLNYGYT
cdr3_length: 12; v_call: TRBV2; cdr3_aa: ASMRDVSNQPQH
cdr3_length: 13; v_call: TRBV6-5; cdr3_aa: ASSYSTRRVSGYT
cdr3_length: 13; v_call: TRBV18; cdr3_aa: ASSPPVTGYYGYT
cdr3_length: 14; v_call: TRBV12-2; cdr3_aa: ASRLAGTFSGNTIY
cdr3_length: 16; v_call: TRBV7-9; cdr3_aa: ASSNTGRVAAGANVLT
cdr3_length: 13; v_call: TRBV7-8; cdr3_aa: ASSLEQFYNSPLH
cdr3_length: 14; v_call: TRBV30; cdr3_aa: AWSLGREGLNYGYT
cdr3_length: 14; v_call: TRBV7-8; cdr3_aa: ASSRTGVTNTGELF
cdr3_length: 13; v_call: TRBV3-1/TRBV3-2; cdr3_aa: ASSQGGQRRETQY
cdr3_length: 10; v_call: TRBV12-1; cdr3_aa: ASSWPNQPQH
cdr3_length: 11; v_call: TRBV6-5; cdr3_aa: ASSPSRGYTIY
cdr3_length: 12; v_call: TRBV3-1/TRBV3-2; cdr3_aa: ASSQVGRGTEAF
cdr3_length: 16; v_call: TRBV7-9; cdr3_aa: ASSLASGTGGGFTEAF
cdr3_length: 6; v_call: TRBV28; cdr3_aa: ANRPLH
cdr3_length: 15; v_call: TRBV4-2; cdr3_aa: ASSQQKRDSLTDTQY
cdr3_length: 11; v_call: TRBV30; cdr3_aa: AWSVRTRYGYT
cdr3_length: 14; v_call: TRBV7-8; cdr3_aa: ASSLGLAGRQETQY
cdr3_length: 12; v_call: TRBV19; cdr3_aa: ASNRDRDQETQY
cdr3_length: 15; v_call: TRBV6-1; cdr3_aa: ASSVPGQGFTNEKLF
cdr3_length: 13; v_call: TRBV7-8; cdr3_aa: ASSLAHSGGGGYT
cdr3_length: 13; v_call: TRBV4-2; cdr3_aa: ASTSRGLAGETQY
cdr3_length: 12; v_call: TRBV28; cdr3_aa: ASSSREVFYGYT
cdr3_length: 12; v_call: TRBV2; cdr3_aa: ARSGTGSHQPQH
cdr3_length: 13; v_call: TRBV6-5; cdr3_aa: ASSYSPGLREKLF
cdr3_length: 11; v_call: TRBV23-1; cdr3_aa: ASSWTGIYGYT
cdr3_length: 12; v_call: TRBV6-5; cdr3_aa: ASNAGRGNTEAF
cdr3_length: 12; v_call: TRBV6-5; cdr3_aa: AASRAGEGGGYT
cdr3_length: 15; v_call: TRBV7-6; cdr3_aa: ASSLLSGAHSYNEQF
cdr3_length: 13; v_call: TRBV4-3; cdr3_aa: ASSRTTGSGEKLF
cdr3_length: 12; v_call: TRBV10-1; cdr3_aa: ASSESGVNTEAF
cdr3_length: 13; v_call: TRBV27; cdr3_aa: ASSPPRRPNSPLH
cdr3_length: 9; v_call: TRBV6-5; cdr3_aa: ASSGRAGYT
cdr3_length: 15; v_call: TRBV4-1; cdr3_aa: ASSQPSAGGYQETQY
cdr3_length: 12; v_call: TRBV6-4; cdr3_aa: ASSSGSNTGELF
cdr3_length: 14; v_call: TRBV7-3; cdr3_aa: ASSLGGPRVTGELF
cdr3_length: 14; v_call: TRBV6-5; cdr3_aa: ASSWVSGGARETQY
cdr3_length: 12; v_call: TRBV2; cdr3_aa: ASRQDMRLDIQY
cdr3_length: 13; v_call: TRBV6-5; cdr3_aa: ASSPQMDTGQPQH
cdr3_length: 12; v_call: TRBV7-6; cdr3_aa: ASSSGQAGNTIY
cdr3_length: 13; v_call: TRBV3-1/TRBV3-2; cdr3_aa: ASSPRTGGYNEQF
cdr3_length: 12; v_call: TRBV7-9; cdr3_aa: ASSTRNWGNTIY
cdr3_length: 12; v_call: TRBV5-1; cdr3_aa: ASSPLAGNQPQH
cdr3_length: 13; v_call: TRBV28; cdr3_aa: ASSAPPGRGNTIY
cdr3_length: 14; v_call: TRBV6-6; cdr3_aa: ASSSLGADSNEKLF
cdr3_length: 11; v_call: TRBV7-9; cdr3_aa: ASSLGRGLGDT
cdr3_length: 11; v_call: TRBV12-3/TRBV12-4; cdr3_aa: ASSLGGHGELF
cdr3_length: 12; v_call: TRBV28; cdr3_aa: ASRSRQGGTEAF
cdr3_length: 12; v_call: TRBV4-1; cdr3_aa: ASSQPGLGETQY
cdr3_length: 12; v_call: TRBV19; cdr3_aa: ATQGPYSGNTIY